These T cell receptor beta chains were read from a single sample in a study of cytomegalovirus exposure and HLA in healthy donors. TCRdb's copy holds only in-frame clones and misses some; the assay was immunoSEQ multiplex PCR. The sample contains approximately 150,000 clones, 68% of which appear only once. Sequences were obtained from PBMCs. The receptors shown here come from a man aged 25 to 40 in good health and CMV-seropositive. The CDR3 runs from the conserved cysteine through the conserved F or W. The order of the fields is D gene, V gene, clone size, J gene, CDR3 protein, CDR3 DNA. A D gene is named only where the DNA matches it firmly. A row's size may be missing; if present it is once, few, many or a size class.

d_call: .
v_call: TRBV7-2
clone_size: .
j_call: TRBJ2-1
cdr3_aa: CASSSLYEQFF
cdr3_nt: TGTGCCAGCAGCTCACTGTATGAGCAGTTCTTC

d_call: .
v_call: TRBV27
clone_size: .
j_call: TRBJ2-2
cdr3_aa: CASSLKGVAGELFF
cdr3_nt: TGTGCCAGCAGTTTAAAGGGGGTCGCCGGGGAGCTGTTTTTT

d_call: .
v_call: TRBV2
clone_size: .
j_call: TRBJ2-5
cdr3_aa: CASSEAPGGTQYF
cdr3_nt: TGTGCCAGCAGTGAAGCCCCCGGAGGGACCCAGTACTTC

d_call: TRBD2
v_call: TRBV15
clone_size: .
j_call: TRBJ2-1
cdr3_aa: CATSRDPSGKYNEQFF
cdr3_nt: TGTGCCACCAGCAGAGATCCGAGCGGGAAGTACAATGAGCAGTTCTTC

d_call: TRBD1
v_call: TRBV10-3
clone_size: .
j_call: TRBJ1-2
cdr3_aa: CAISNRGRSYGYTF
cdr3_nt: TGTGCCATCAGTAACAGGGGGCGAAGCTATGGCTACACCTTC

d_call: TRBD1
v_call: TRBV5-1
clone_size: .
j_call: TRBJ2-5
cdr3_aa: CASSLRPDRGWETQYF
cdr3_nt: TGCGCCAGCAGCCTGCGACCGGACAGGGGATGGGAGACCCAGTACTTC

d_call: TRBD2
v_call: TRBV28
clone_size: once
j_call: TRBJ2-3
cdr3_aa: CASSLVSTSGTDTQYF
cdr3_nt: TGTGCCAGCAGTTTAGTTAGTACTAGCGGCACAGATACGCAGTATTTT

d_call: .
v_call: TRBV10-3
clone_size: .
j_call: TRBJ2-1
cdr3_aa: CAISEVTGSYNEQFF
cdr3_nt: TGTGCCATCAGTGAAGTTACGGGTTCCTACAATGAGCAGTTCTTC

d_call: .
v_call: TRBV10-2
clone_size: few
j_call: TRBJ1-5
cdr3_aa: CASSESGDINQPQHF
cdr3_nt: TGCGCCAGCAGTGAGTCGGGGGACATAAATCAGCCCCAGCATTTT

d_call: .
v_call: TRBV28
clone_size: .
j_call: TRBJ2-1
cdr3_aa: CASSPPQIYNEQFF
cdr3_nt: TGTGCCAGCAGTCCCCCCCAGATTTACAATGAGCAGTTCTTC

d_call: .
v_call: TRBV12-5
clone_size: .
j_call: TRBJ1-3
cdr3_aa: CASGLVLKRRGGNTIYF
cdr3_nt: TGTGCTAGTGGTTTGGTACTAAAGAGGCGAGGAGGAAACACCATATATTTT

d_call: TRBD2
v_call: TRBV29-1
clone_size: .
j_call: TRBJ2-7
cdr3_aa: CSVDMTGGTSGPVYEQYF
cdr3_nt: TGCAGCGTTGATATGACAGGGGGGACTAGCGGGCCCGTCTACGAGCAGTACTTC

d_call: .
v_call: TRBV18
clone_size: few
j_call: TRBJ2-7
cdr3_aa: CASSPRDTYEQYF
cdr3_nt: TGTGCCAGCTCACCACGGGACACCTACGAGCAGTACTTC

d_call: .
v_call: TRBV7-7
clone_size: .
j_call: TRBJ2-2
cdr3_aa: CASSWGQNTGELFF
cdr3_nt: TGTGCCAGCAGCTGGGGACAGAACACCGGGGAGCTGTTTTTT

d_call: TRBD2
v_call: TRBV4-1
clone_size: .
j_call: TRBJ2-7
cdr3_aa: CASSRLAGAVYEQYF
cdr3_nt: TGCGCCAGCAGCCGACTAGCGGGAGCGGTCTACGAGCAGTACTTC

d_call: .
v_call: TRBV7-8
clone_size: .
j_call: TRBJ2-7
cdr3_aa: CASSLQRISSYEQYF
cdr3_nt: TGTGCCAGCAGCTTACAGCGGATAAGCTCCTACGAGCAGTACTTC

d_call: .
v_call: TRBV27
clone_size: .
j_call: TRBJ2-1
cdr3_aa: CASSLFGVEQFF
cdr3_nt: TGTGCCAGCAGTTTATTCGGGGTTGAGCAGTTCTTC

d_call: TRBD2
v_call: TRBV6-5
clone_size: .
j_call: TRBJ2-1
cdr3_aa: CASSPSGRANEQFF
cdr3_nt: TGTGCCAGCAGCCCGAGCGGGAGGGCTAATGAGCAGTTCTTC

d_call: TRBD2
v_call: TRBV15
clone_size: few
j_call: TRBJ2-7
cdr3_aa: CATGTSGNYEQYF
cdr3_nt: TGTGCCACCGGGACTAGCGGGAACTACGAGCAGTACTTC

d_call: .
v_call: TRBV6-4
clone_size: .
j_call: TRBJ2-3
cdr3_aa: CASSGQDSGTQYF
cdr3_nt: TGTGCCAGCAGTGGACAGGATTCGGGTACGCAGTATTTT

d_call: .
v_call: TRBV18
clone_size: .
j_call: TRBJ2-1
cdr3_aa: CASSPRLYPPGEQFF
cdr3_nt: TGTGCCAGCTCACCCCGTCTCTACCCCCCGGGTGAGCAGTTCTTC

d_call: TRBD2
v_call: TRBV6-4
clone_size: .
j_call: TRBJ2-5
cdr3_aa: CAGSSPISGSGSCDRETQYF
cdr3_nt: TGTGCCGGCAGTTCACCGATTAGCGGCAGCGGGAGCTGTGACCGGGAGACCCAGTACTTC

d_call: TRBD2
v_call: TRBV5-1
clone_size: .
j_call: TRBJ2-7
cdr3_aa: CASSPPGLAGGPVSPYEQYF
cdr3_nt: TGCGCCAGCAGCCCGCCGGGACTAGCGGGAGGGCCCGTCTCTCCCTACGAGCAGTACTTC

d_call: TRBD1
v_call: TRBV28
clone_size: few
j_call: TRBJ2-4
cdr3_aa: CASSFRGLDIQYF
cdr3_nt: TGTGCCAGCAGTTTCAGGGGGCTTGACATTCAGTACTTC

d_call: .
v_call: TRBV19
clone_size: .
j_call: TRBJ2-5
cdr3_aa: CASSNRGAGTQYF
cdr3_nt: TGTGCCAGTAGTAATCGGGGGGCCGGGACCCAGTACTTC

d_call: .
v_call: TRBV6-1
clone_size: .
j_call: TRBJ2-5
cdr3_aa: CASRNGQIVQETQYF
cdr3_nt: TGTGCCAGCAGGAATGGACAGATCGTCCAAGAGACCCAGTACTTC

d_call: .
v_call: TRBV5-1
clone_size: .
j_call: TRBJ2-1
cdr3_aa: CASSPIRLQDEQFF
cdr3_nt: TGCGCCAGCAGCCCTATCCGTCTGCAGGATGAGCAGTTCTTC

d_call: TRBD2
v_call: TRBV4-1
clone_size: .
j_call: TRBJ2-2
cdr3_aa: CASSRGGSIGGTGELFF
cdr3_nt: TGCGCCAGCAGCCGGGGGGGATCTATAGGCGGAACCGGGGAGCTGTTTTTT

d_call: TRBD2
v_call: TRBV11-2
clone_size: .
j_call: TRBJ2-7
cdr3_aa: CASSFSGRAYEQYF
cdr3_nt: TGTGCCAGCAGCTTTAGCGGGAGGGCCTACGAGCAGTACTTC

d_call: .
v_call: TRBV28
clone_size: .
j_call: TRBJ2-1
cdr3_aa: CASSLSLPREQFF
cdr3_nt: TGTGCCAGCAGTTTGTCACTCCCGCGGGAGCAGTTCTTC

d_call: .
v_call: TRBV6-6
clone_size: few
j_call: TRBJ2-6
cdr3_aa: CASALDFSGANVLTF
cdr3_nt: TGTGCCAGCGCCCTGGACTTTTCTGGGGCCAACGTCCTGACTTTC

d_call: .
v_call: TRBV7-3
clone_size: .
j_call: TRBJ2-7
cdr3_aa: CASSPLLGGEQYF
cdr3_nt: TGTGCCAGCAGTCCCTTGTTGGGGGGCGAGCAGTACTTC

d_call: TRBD1
v_call: TRBV5-4
clone_size: .
j_call: TRBJ1-1
cdr3_aa: CASSLTGGKDTEAFF
cdr3_nt: TGTGCCAGCAGCTTGACAGGGGGCAAGGACACTGAAGCTTTCTTT

d_call: TRBD1
v_call: TRBV30
clone_size: .
j_call: TRBJ2-2
cdr3_aa: CAWTDRDTGELFF
cdr3_nt: TGTGCCTGGACCGACAGGGACACCGGGGAGCTGTTTTTT

d_call: .
v_call: TRBV12-5
clone_size: .
j_call: TRBJ2-7
cdr3_aa: CASGTAGTNYEQYF
cdr3_nt: TGTGCTAGTGGTACCGCCGGGACAAATTACGAGCAGTACTTC

d_call: .
v_call: TRBV7-2
clone_size: .
j_call: TRBJ2-5
cdr3_aa: CASSLSSVQETQYF
cdr3_nt: TGTGCCAGCAGCTTGTCTAGCGTCCAAGAGACCCAGTACTTC

d_call: TRBD2
v_call: TRBV5-1
clone_size: .
j_call: TRBJ2-1
cdr3_aa: CASSLATSGVHEQFF
cdr3_nt: TGCGCCAGCAGCTTGGCTACTAGCGGTGTACATGAGCAGTTCTTC

d_call: TRBD1
v_call: TRBV7-7
clone_size: .
j_call: TRBJ2-2
cdr3_aa: CASTLSGGQDTGELFF
cdr3_nt: TGTGCTAGCACCTTAAGCGGCGGACAGGACACCGGGGAGCTGTTTTTT

d_call: .
v_call: TRBV6-1
clone_size: .
j_call: TRBJ2-7
cdr3_aa: CASSEWGDYEQYF
cdr3_nt: TGTGCCAGCAGTGAGTGGGGGGACTACGAGCAGTACTTC

d_call: TRBD2
v_call: TRBV15
clone_size: .
j_call: TRBJ2-1
cdr3_aa: CATSRGLTSGADNEQFF
cdr3_nt: TGTGCCACCAGCAGAGGACTGACTAGCGGCGCAGACAATGAGCAGTTCTTC

d_call: TRBD2
v_call: TRBV5-1
clone_size: .
j_call: TRBJ2-5
cdr3_aa: CASSVGTSGVPIDETQYF
cdr3_nt: TGCGCCAGCAGCGTCGGGACTAGCGGGGTCCCTATCGATGAGACCCAGTACTTC

d_call: .
v_call: TRBV27
clone_size: few
j_call: TRBJ2-7
cdr3_aa: CASGETYEQYF
cdr3_nt: TGTGCCAGCGGGGAGACCTACGAGCAGTACTTC

d_call: .
v_call: TRBV11-2
clone_size: few
j_call: TRBJ2-3
cdr3_aa: CASSPFTDTQYF
cdr3_nt: TGTGCCAGCAGCCCTTTCACAGATACGCAGTATTTT

d_call: .
v_call: TRBV5-1
clone_size: .
j_call: TRBJ2-2
cdr3_aa: CASSLAGPTGELFF
cdr3_nt: TGCGCCAGCAGCTTGGCAGGTCCCACCGGGGAGCTGTTTTTT

d_call: .
v_call: TRBV5-1
clone_size: once
j_call: TRBJ2-7
cdr3_aa: CASSRDPRGYEQYF
cdr3_nt: TGCGCCAGCAGTCGGGACCCTCGGGGGTACGAGCAGTACTTC

d_call: TRBD1
v_call: TRBV19
clone_size: .
j_call: TRBJ2-7
cdr3_aa: CASSIGQGASYEQYF
cdr3_nt: TGTGCCAGTAGTATAGGCCAGGGGGCCTCCTACGAGCAGTACTTC

d_call: TRBD1
v_call: TRBV7-9
clone_size: .
j_call: TRBJ2-1
cdr3_aa: CASSRTGNEQFF
cdr3_nt: TGTGCCAGCAGCCGGACAGGCAATGAGCAGTTCTTC

d_call: TRBD1
v_call: TRBV28
clone_size: .
j_call: TRBJ2-7
cdr3_aa: CASWDRGTYEQYF
cdr3_nt: TGTGCCAGCTGGGACAGGGGAACCTACGAGCAGTACTTC

d_call: TRBD1
v_call: TRBV6-1
clone_size: once
j_call: TRBJ2-7
cdr3_aa: CASKWGQGDEQYF
cdr3_nt: TGTGCCAGCAAGTGGGGACAGGGGGACGAGCAGTACTTC

d_call: .
v_call: TRBV10-2
clone_size: once
j_call: TRBJ2-7
cdr3_aa: CASNLAGATSYEQYF
cdr3_nt: TGCGCCAGCAACCTTGCAGGGGCCACCTCCTACGAGCAGTACTTC

d_call: .
v_call: TRBV10-2
clone_size: .
j_call: TRBJ2-5
cdr3_aa: CASSRASYTGETQYF
cdr3_nt: TGCGCCAGCAGTAGGGCTAGCTATACGGGTGAGACCCAGTACTTC

d_call: TRBD2
v_call: TRBV28
clone_size: .
j_call: TRBJ2-1
cdr3_aa: CASSLSGTSGYEQFF
cdr3_nt: TGTGCCAGCAGTTTATCAGGGACTAGCGGTTATGAGCAGTTCTTC

d_call: .
v_call: TRBV20-1
clone_size: .
j_call: TRBJ2-1
cdr3_aa: CSASISHEQFF
cdr3_nt: TGCAGTGCTAGTATTTCCCATGAGCAGTTCTTC

d_call: TRBD2
v_call: TRBV4-2
clone_size: few
j_call: TRBJ2-1
cdr3_aa: CASSQVGSSGRTPNYNEQFF
cdr3_nt: TGTGCCAGCAGCCAAGTGGGATCTAGCGGGAGGACCCCGAACTACAATGAGCAGTTCTTC

d_call: TRBD1
v_call: TRBV28
clone_size: .
j_call: TRBJ1-2
cdr3_aa: CASSLGQPTHGYTF
cdr3_nt: TGTGCCAGCAGTTTGGGACAGCCTACTCATGGCTACACCTTC

d_call: TRBD2
v_call: TRBV11-3
clone_size: .
j_call: TRBJ2-2
cdr3_aa: CASSPREGGFSTGELFF
cdr3_nt: TGTGCCAGCAGCCCTCGGGAGGGAGGTTTTAGCACCGGGGAGCTGTTTTTT

d_call: .
v_call: TRBV7-9
clone_size: few
j_call: TRBJ2-7
cdr3_aa: CASSYEGTSDEQYF
cdr3_nt: TGTGCCAGCAGCTACGAGGGGACTTCGGACGAGCAGTACTTC